A selection of T cell receptor beta chains follows, all from one sample in a study of T-cell reconstitution after alpha-beta-depleted transplantation in children. TCRdb called the PCR reads again in MiXCR, with one record for every CDR3 protein. The sample comprises about 480,000 distinct CDR3 sequences, approximately 13% of which are singletons, and under 7% rests with the top ten. Here the sequenced sample was PBMCs from the stem cell graft donor, taken from the stem cell graft. These receptors all stem from a human donor who donated a stem cell graft to a child with combined immunodeficiency. Each CDR3 is given with its conserved first and last residue. A D gene is named only where the DNA matches it firmly. Not all rows give a size; the values are once, few, many and, for expanded clones, a class.

>TRBV10-3|NA|many|TRBJ2-6
TGTGCCATCAGTGAGTCAGGTTCTGGGGCCAACGTCCTGACTTTC
CAISESGSGANVLTF
>TRBV5-1|NA|NA|TRBJ2-7
TGCGCCAGCAGCTTGGGCCGAACAGGAGACGAGCAGTACTTC
CASSLGRTGDEQYF
>TRBV12-5|TRBD2|few|TRBJ2-1
TGTGCTAGTGGTAAAGGACTAGCGGAAGAGCAGTTCTTC
CASGKGLAEEQFF
>TRBV5-1|TRBD2|NA|TRBJ2-7
TGCGCCAGCAGCTTGAGGTTAGCGGGGCCTACCGAGCAGTACTTC
CASSLRLAGPTEQYF
>TRBV20-1|TRBD2|few|TRBJ2-2
TGCAGTGCTAGAGGAAGGTCCAGCGGGAGTGGTACCGGGGAGCTGTTTTTT
CSARGRSSGSGTGELFF
>TRBV4-3|TRBD2|few|TRBJ2-1
TGCGCCAGCAGCCAAGATATGAGGGCGGGGGGACGAAAGGAGCAGTTCTTC
CASSQDMRAGGRKEQFF
>TRBV30|NA|many|TRBJ2-4
TGTGCCTGGAGTGTTAGGGTGGGCGTGAAAAACATTCAGTACTTC
CAWSVRVGVKNIQYF
>TRBV30|NA|few|TRBJ2-3
TGTGCCTGGAGTAAAGGGTGGGCCCACGATACGCAGTATTTT
CAWSKGWAHDTQYF
>TRBV12-3/TRBV12-4|NA|once|TRBJ2-7
TGTGCCAGCAGTTTAGCGGAAGAATACGGCGAGCAGTACTTC
CASSLAEEYGEQYF
>TRBV20-1|TRBD1|NA|TRBJ2-5
TGCAGTGCTGACGACAGGGGTTGGAGAGAGACCCAGTACTTC
CSADDRGWRETQYF
>TRBV27|NA|few|TRBJ2-7
TGTGCCAGCAGTTCTAGACTAGTCCACGAGCAGTACTTC
CASSSRLVHEQYF
>TRBV5-1|TRBD1|many|TRBJ1-1
TGCGCCAGCAGCCCCCGGGACAGGCTGAACACTGAAGCTTTCTTT
CASSPRDRLNTEAFF
>TRBV19|TRBD2|NA|TRBJ2-7
TGTGCCAGTAGTACCGTAGCGGGGGATTCCTACGAGCAGTACTTC
CASSTVAGDSYEQYF
>TRBV29-1|TRBD2|few|TRBJ2-7
TGCAGCGCTGATGCGGGAGGAGTTGGGTTCGAGCAGTACTTC
CSADAGGVGFEQYF
>TRBV6-1|NA|NA|TRBJ2-1
TGTGCCAGCAGTGAAGGGCCAACGGTCAATGAGCAGTTCTTC
CASSEGPTVNEQFF
>TRBV9|TRBD1|NA|TRBJ2-7
TGTGCCAGCAGCGTAGACGGACAGGCCTACGAGCAGTACTTC
CASSVDGQAYEQYF
>TRBV7-9|NA|NA|TRBJ2-2
TGTGCCAGCAGCTTAGGAGGCCTAGCGTCCACCGGGGAGCTGTTTTTT
CASSLGGLASTGELFF
>TRBV10-3|TRBD1|NA|TRBJ1-1
TGTGCCATCAGTGACCCGACAGGGGAGGAACGGGCTTTCTTT
CAISDPTGEERAFF
>TRBV5-1|TRBD1|NA|TRBJ1-2
TGCGCCAGCAGCCGGAACCCCCAGGGGGATGATGGCTACACCTTC
CASSRNPQGDDGYTF
>TRBV5-5|NA|few|TRBJ2-7
TGTGCCAGCAGCTTGGCCGGGGATAACTACGAGCAGTACTTC
CASSLAGDNYEQYF
>TRBV5-1|TRBD1|many|TRBJ2-3
TGCGCCAGCAGCTTTCCGGGACAGGGGGTAGATACGCAGTATTTT
CASSFPGQGVDTQYF
>TRBV20-1|NA|many|TRBJ2-4
TGCAGTGCCCGCTTCGCGTTAGCCAAAAACATTCAGTACTTC
CSARFALAKNIQYF
>TRBV6-2/TRBV6-3|NA|many|TRBJ2-7
TGTGCCAGCAGTTACAGACTAGGAGGGTCCTACGAGCAGTACTTC
CASSYRLGGSYEQYF
>TRBV6-5|NA|NA|TRBJ1-5
TGTGCCAGCAGTTACTCGAAGGGGAGCAATCAGCCCCAGCATTTT
CASSYSKGSNQPQHF
>TRBV29-1|NA|few|TRBJ2-7
TGCAGCTCCGGGGGACTTAGCTTGGAGGGCTCCTACGAGCAGTACTTC
CSSGGLSLEGSYEQYF
>TRBV20-1|NA|many|TRBJ1-2
TGCAGTGCTGCCCCTCCCAGTGGCTATGGCTACACCTTC
CSAAPPSGYGYTF
>TRBV5-1|NA|many|TRBJ2-5
TGCGCCAGCAGTTTTGGGGCAGGTGGAGAGACCCAGTACTTC
CASSFGAGGETQYF
>TRBV7-9|TRBD2|many|TRBJ2-5
TGTGCCAGCAGCTCCGGACTAGCGGGAGAGGGGCCTCAAGAGACCCAGTACTTC
CASSSGLAGEGPQETQYF